This TCR beta chain was identified during a study of response to subunit inactivated influenza vaccine. Overall study findings and caveats: New T cells are recruited in small numbers by each seasonal influenza vaccination, according to the authors' suggestion.

TCRdb called the RT-PCR reads again in MiXCR, with one record for every CDR3 protein. The top ten hold approximately 10% of the sample, which has 250,000 to 350,000 distinct CDR3 sequences, around 22% seen once. The table lists this clonotype with a few counts. What it binds is unknown. The CDR3 spans 16 residues. The germline V gene has CDR1 DFQATT and CDR2 SNEGSKA (reference sequence). V lost 0 bases, J lost 5 bases, and 19 bases lay in between. The clonotype comes from a man aged 45 to 70 who received an inactivated influenza vaccine. Material: PBMCs from blood, obtained less than 22 months after vaccination. The rearrangement links TRBV20-1 to TRBJ1-2; perhaps TRBD1 as D (5 bases). CDR3 loop: CSARDSAGPRLYGYTF. In DNA, the CDR3 is TGCAGTGCTAGAGATTCCGCGGGGCCGCGTTTGTATGGCTACACCTTC.